A selection of T cell receptor beta chains follows, all from one sample in a study of cytomegalovirus exposure and HLA in healthy donors. Generated by immunoSEQ multiplex PCR, the TCRdb table keeps only in-frame clones and is missing some. The data show 150,000 or so clones, roughly 80% seen once. Sample: PBMCs. The receptors come from a man in his forties in good health and CMV-seronegative. Each CDR3 is given with its conserved first and last residue. Fields, in order: J gene, D gene, V gene, clone size, CDR3 DNA, CDR3 protein. D genes are given only for firm matches. Clone size appears in some rows only: once, few, many, or a class for an expanded clone.

>TRBJ2-7|TRBD2|TRBV13|NA
TGTGCCAGCAGCGAGGGGGCTAGCGGGGGGCTCACCTACGAGCAGTACTTC
CASSEGASGGLTYEQYF
>TRBJ1-1|NA|TRBV29-1|few
TGCAGCATCAGGACAGCCAACACTGAAGCTTTCTTT
CSIRTANTEAFF
>TRBJ1-2|TRBD1|TRBV9|NA
TGTGCCAGCAGCTCTTGGGACAGGGTAAATGGCTACACCTTC
CASSSWDRVNGYTF
>TRBJ2-5|TRBD1|TRBV7-2|NA
TGTGCCAGCAGCTTTGACAGGGGAGAGACCCAGTACTTC
CASSFDRGETQYF
>TRBJ1-3|NA|TRBV6-5|NA
TGTGCCAGCAGTTACGGAACAGGGACTGGAAACACCATATATTTT
CASSYGTGTGNTIYF
>TRBJ1-2|NA|TRBV2|NA
TGTGCCAGCAGGGGGCTAAGTGGCTACACCTTC
CASRGLSGYTF
>TRBJ1-1|TRBD1|TRBV9|NA
TGTGCCAGCCGCGGAGGTCAGGGGGCAAACGGGACGATGAACACTGAAGCTTTCTTT
CASRGGQGANGTMNTEAFF
>TRBJ1-5|TRBD1|TRBV28|NA
TGTGCCAGCAGTTTGCCCGGACAGGGGTTCTATCAGCCCCAGCATTTT
CASSLPGQGFYQPQHF
>TRBJ2-7|NA|TRBV6-1|NA
TGTGCCAGCAGTGAAACGGGAAACTCCTACGAGCAGTACTTC
CASSETGNSYEQYF
>TRBJ2-1|TRBD2|TRBV2|NA
TGTGCCAGCAGATCGGGACTAGCGGGGGGACCTGTCTACAATGAGCAGTTCTTC
CASRSGLAGGPVYNEQFF
>TRBJ1-1|NA|TRBV2|few
TGTGCCAGCGGGGAGGGTACCCCAGGGATCACTGAAGCTTTCTTT
CASGEGTPGITEAFF
>TRBJ2-7|TRBD1|TRBV11-3|NA
TGTGCCAGCAGCTTACCTCCGGGACAGGGGGCGAGGGAGCAGTACTTC
CASSLPPGQGAREQYF
>TRBJ1-1|TRBD1|TRBV6-1|NA
TGTGCCAGCAGTGAAAGGACAGGATTAAACACTGAAGCTTTCTTT
CASSERTGLNTEAFF
>TRBJ2-1|TRBD1|TRBV11-3|NA
TGTGCCAGCAGCACACGGGCAGGGGGCAGGAATGAGCAGTTCTTC
CASSTRAGGRNEQFF
>TRBJ1-1|TRBD1|TRBV29-1|few
TGCAGCGTCGGGGACAGCATGAACACTGAAGCTTTCTTT
CSVGDSMNTEAFF
>TRBJ1-2|NA|TRBV27|NA
TGTGCCAGCAGTTTAGCGACAGGATGTGGCTACACCTTC
CASSLATGCGYTF
>TRBJ1-3|NA|TRBV11-2|NA
TGTGCCAGCAGCTCAGGGGCCGCCATATATTTT
CASSSGAAIYF
>TRBJ1-2|TRBD1|TRBV15|NA
TGTGCCACCAGCCAATGGGACAGGGGATCCGGCTACACCTTC
CATSQWDRGSGYTF
>TRBJ1-1|NA|TRBV5-8|NA
TGTGCCAGCAGTGCTAGGGGGAACACTGAAGCTTTCTTT
CASSARGNTEAFF
>TRBJ2-3|TRBD1|TRBV5-1|once
TGCGCCAGCAGCAAAGACCCCACAGGGGGTGCGCAGTATTTT
CASSKDPTGGAQYF
>TRBJ2-1|TRBD2|TRBV18|NA
TGTGCCAGCTCACCAAGCCCTAGCGGGGGACCTAATGAGCAGTTCTTC
CASSPSPSGGPNEQFF
>TRBJ2-5|TRBD1|TRBV10-1|NA
TGCGCCAGCAGTGAGAAGACAGGGGGGGGGACCCAGTACTTC
CASSEKTGGGTQYF
>TRBJ1-5|TRBD1|TRBV19|NA
TGTGCCAGCAGAAAAGCCCCGGGACAGGGTAGGGATCAGCCCCAGCATTTT
CASRKAPGQGRDQPQHF
>TRBJ1-1|NA|TRBV10-1|NA
TGCGCCAGCAGTGAAGGGGATGAAGCTTTCTTT
CASSEGDEAFF
>TRBJ1-4|NA|TRBV5-1|NA
TGCGCCAGCACCCCTAAACCGGCAACTAATGAAAAACTGTTTTTT
CASTPKPATNEKLFF
>TRBJ2-5|TRBD1|TRBV7-2|NA
TGTGCCAGCAGCTCCGCGCCGGGACAGCAAGAGACCCAGTACTTC
CASSSAPGQQETQYF
>TRBJ2-3|TRBD1|TRBV5-1|NA
TGCGCCAGCAGCTCGGGACAGGGGTATGGGGGCACAGATACGCAGTATTTT
CASSSGQGYGGTDTQYF
>TRBJ1-2|NA|TRBV25-1|NA
TGTGCCAGCAGTGAAGGAGGGGCTGGCTACACCTTC
CASSEGGAGYTF